This T cell receptor (beta chain) was captured by sequencing in a study of CD8 T cells in Susac syndrome (dated by TCRdb to about 2019). At the level of the whole study: Whether CD8+ T cell activation and differentiation in Susac syndrome was antigen driven was tested using repertoire sequencing. Clonality of the CD8+ T cell repertoire was compared between around eleven healthy donors, approximately 14 Susac syndrome patients and 15 multiple sclerosis patients.

Compared with germline, V lacks 0 bases and J lacks 8 bases; bases without a gene match: 4. CDR1 and CDR2 are drawn from the germline V gene: LGHNA, YNFKEQ. The CDR3 goes from the cysteine to the phenylalanine over 14 residues. Kept here is only the CDR3 DNA, which spans 42 bases and is read in frame from base 1. Regarding this clonotype: Its cognate antigen has yet to be identified. Base-call qualities are not available, and no considerably larger clone is one nucleotide away.

High-throughput TCR beta sequencing profiled peripheral blood CD8+ and CD4+ T cells from healthy donors, Susac syndrome patients and multiple sclerosis patients. Treatment-naive patients with stable or active relapsing-remitting disease fulfilling revised McDonald criteria were used as multiple sclerosis controls. Bulk CD8+ and CD4+ T cells were purified by magnetic negative isolation, while CD8+ TEMRA cells were enriched using FACS. Blood was drawn into EDTA tubes, processed within 24 hours, and PBMCs were isolated by density gradient centrifugation. PBMCs destined for TCR sequencing were cryopreserved in liquid nitrogen and later thawed in a 37 °C water bath. The sorted or isolated CD4+, CD8+ and CD8+ TEMRA cells had a purity of 90% or higher. Here is what the overall study found, with its caveats: The TCR sequencing and HLA analysis was acknowledged to have included a relatively small number of individuals.

RNA was extracted with the RNeasy kit and roughly 0.5 to 1 ug was reverse transcribed using random hexamers. The immunoSEQ multiplex PCR assay, which covers 54 Vbeta and 13 Jbeta segments, was used to amplify TCR beta CDR3 regions. Bias from PCR amplification was corrected by using a synthetic template baseline for primer optimization and for computational correction. Processing in the source paper ran as follows. Reads were annotated to V, D and J genes according to IMGT and were analyzed with immunoSEQ Analyzer, with only productive sequences retained. Clonality was calculated as one minus the Shannon entropy normalized by log2 of the number of productive unique sequences. For each patient and control, public and private clones were evaluated among the 100 most prevalent clones. A clone was defined as Susac-specific if it was absent from the healthy and MS cohorts, from roughly 1,000 published viral clones and from other ImmuneACCESS disease sequences. TCRdb itself trimmed the public reads at Q25 with fastp, ran MiXCR and retained productive beta chains. CDR3 protein sequences are deduplicated, and each keeps its most common genes and DNA. It is TCRdb's table, rather than the study itself, that gives the V and J calls and clone size. This sample has over 350,000 distinct CDR3 sequences in its table, and approximately 85% of those were observed once. About 0.12% of the sample lies in the top ten.

The receptor was derived from a human donor with multiple sclerosis. The rearranged chain carries TRBV4-2 and TRBJ2-1; the junction holds 7 bases that match TRBD2. Sequenced material: CD8+ T cells from PBMCs. DNA sequence: TGTGCCAGCAGCCAAGAGGGGAGGGGCCATGAGCAGTTCTTC. Translated, it gives CASSQEGRGHEQFF.